A selection of T cell receptor beta chains follows, all from one sample in a study of response to subunit inactivated influenza vaccine. TCRdb reprocessed the RT-PCR reads via MiXCR and lists one record per CDR3 protein. The sample has almost 250,000 distinct CDR3 sequences, 10% to 15% seen once. Sequences were derived from non-naive T cells sorted from PBMCs, sampled 14 to 15 days before vaccination. These receptors were collected from a man aged 45-60 years who received an inactivated influenza vaccine. Each CDR3 is given with its conserved first and last residue. The order of the fields is clone size, V gene, J gene, D gene, CDR3 DNA, CDR3 protein. The D gene is left open where the match is weak. Not all rows give a size; the values are once, few, many and, for expanded clones, a class.

clone size: many
V gene: TRBV5-6
J gene: TRBJ2-1
D gene: NA
CDR3 DNA: TGTGCCAGCAGCTGGGCAGGGGTAAATGAGCAGTTCTTC
CDR3 protein: CASSWAGVNEQFF

clone size: NA
V gene: TRBV6-2/TRBV6-3
J gene: TRBJ1-5
D gene: NA
CDR3 DNA: TGTGCCAGCAACGTGGGTGGATTGCAGCCCCAGCATTTT
CDR3 protein: CASNVGGLQPQHF

clone size: once
V gene: TRBV13
J gene: TRBJ2-7
D gene: TRBD1
CDR3 DNA: TGTGCCAGCAGGCTAGACAGGGGGGGAACCTACGAGCAGTACTTC
CDR3 protein: CASRLDRGGTYEQYF

clone size: many
V gene: TRBV5-5
J gene: TRBJ2-1
D gene: TRBD2
CDR3 DNA: TGTGCCAGCAGCTGGAGGACTAGTCAATCCAATGAGCAGTTCTTC
CDR3 protein: CASSWRTSQSNEQFF

clone size: few
V gene: TRBV29-1
J gene: TRBJ2-7
D gene: NA
CDR3 DNA: TGCAGCGTTGAAGGTGAAGGACAGATCTACGAGCAGTACTTC
CDR3 protein: CSVEGEGQIYEQYF

clone size: few
V gene: TRBV4-2
J gene: TRBJ1-6
D gene: NA
CDR3 DNA: TGTGCCAGCAGCCGTGACAGGTACGATTCACCCCTCCACTTT
CDR3 protein: CASSRDRYDSPLHF

clone size: NA
V gene: TRBV27
J gene: TRBJ1-6
D gene: NA
CDR3 DNA: TGTGCCAGCAGTTGGAGACAGAATAATTCACCCCTCCACTTT
CDR3 protein: CASSWRQNNSPLHF

clone size: few
V gene: TRBV24-1
J gene: TRBJ2-3
D gene: NA
CDR3 DNA: TGTGCCACCATTAGAACAGATACGCAGTATTTT
CDR3 protein: CATIRTDTQYF

clone size: NA
V gene: TRBV15
J gene: TRBJ1-1
D gene: NA
CDR3 DNA: TGTGCCACCAGCAGAGATCCCAGGGCGGTCACTGAAGCTTTCTTT
CDR3 protein: CATSRDPRAVTEAFF

clone size: few
V gene: TRBV20-1
J gene: TRBJ2-6
D gene: NA
CDR3 DNA: TGCAGTGCTAGAGATATCACAGGGCGGACTGGGGCCAACGTCCTGACTTTC
CDR3 protein: CSARDITGRTGANVLTF

clone size: once
V gene: TRBV19
J gene: TRBJ2-3
D gene: TRBD2
CDR3 DNA: TGTGCCAGTAGGCCTAGCGGGAGCACAGATACGCAGTATTTT
CDR3 protein: CASRPSGSTDTQYF

clone size: NA
V gene: TRBV13
J gene: TRBJ2-1
D gene: NA
CDR3 DNA: TGTGCCAGCAGCCCCGCCGGGGACAACTACAATGAGCAGTTCTTC
CDR3 protein: CASSPAGDNYNEQFF

clone size: NA
V gene: TRBV28
J gene: TRBJ2-7
D gene: TRBD2
CDR3 DNA: TGTGCCAGCCGCCCCGCTAGCGGGAGCAGGCACGAGCAGTACTTC
CDR3 protein: CASRPASGSRHEQYF

clone size: NA
V gene: TRBV5-6
J gene: TRBJ1-5
D gene: TRBD1
CDR3 DNA: TGTGCCAGCAGCTTGGCGGGACAGGGGTCGTGGGAGCCCCAGCATTTT
CDR3 protein: CASSLAGQGSWEPQHF

clone size: few
V gene: TRBV20-1
J gene: TRBJ1-6
D gene: TRBD1
CDR3 DNA: TGCAGTGCCACGACACAGGACAGGCGGAGTTCACCCCTCCACTTT
CDR3 protein: CSATTQDRRSSPLHF

clone size: NA
V gene: TRBV30
J gene: TRBJ1-1
D gene: NA
CDR3 DNA: TGTGCCTGGAGTGGGTTGGGGTTTAAGAAAGCTTTCTTT
CDR3 protein: CAWSGLGFKKAFF

clone size: NA
V gene: TRBV20-1
J gene: TRBJ2-7
D gene: NA
CDR3 DNA: TGCAGTGCTAGAGGCACTATCGGGGGACCCCCCTACGAGCAGTACTTC
CDR3 protein: CSARGTIGGPPYEQYF

clone size: NA
V gene: TRBV30
J gene: TRBJ2-1
D gene: TRBD2
CDR3 DNA: TGTGCCTGGAAACCAACTCCTGCGGGGGGTTTCGTTGAGCAGTTCTTC
CDR3 protein: CAWKPTPAGGFVEQFF

clone size: NA
V gene: TRBV29-1
J gene: TRBJ2-2
D gene: NA
CDR3 DNA: TGCAGCGTTGCCAGCGGCGTTAACACCGGGGAGCTGTTTTTT
CDR3 protein: CSVASGVNTGELFF

clone size: NA
V gene: TRBV2
J gene: TRBJ2-1
D gene: TRBD2
CDR3 DNA: TGTGCCAGCAGACTAGCGGACAATGAGCAGTTCTTC
CDR3 protein: CASRLADNEQFF

clone size: many
V gene: TRBV6-2/TRBV6-3
J gene: TRBJ2-7
D gene: TRBD2
CDR3 DNA: TGTGCCAGCAGTTACTCGAGTGCAGGCGGGAGGGCCGGCTCCTACGAGCAGTACTTC
CDR3 protein: CASSYSSAGGRAGSYEQYF

clone size: NA
V gene: TRBV2
J gene: TRBJ2-5
D gene: NA
CDR3 DNA: TGTGCCAGCAGTGAACAAGGGACCCAGTACTTC
CDR3 protein: CASSEQGTQYF

clone size: few
V gene: TRBV12-3/TRBV12-4
J gene: TRBJ2-1
D gene: NA
CDR3 DNA: TGTGCCAGCAGTCTACAAGGGCCTGGCGAGGGTGTCTTC
CDR3 protein: CASSLQGPGEGVF

clone size: few
V gene: TRBV5-1
J gene: TRBJ2-5
D gene: TRBD1
CDR3 DNA: TGCGCCAGCAGCTTGCGGGACAGGGGATCGGAGACCCAGTACTTC
CDR3 protein: CASSLRDRGSETQYF

clone size: NA
V gene: TRBV20-1
J gene: TRBJ2-4
D gene: NA
CDR3 DNA: TGCAGTGCTAGTTCCCCGGGCAGGTCCGCCAAAAACATTCAGTACTTC
CDR3 protein: CSASSPGRSAKNIQYF

clone size: NA
V gene: TRBV6-4
J gene: TRBJ1-1
D gene: TRBD1
CDR3 DNA: TGTGCCAGCGGCGGGACAGACCAGGCGAACACTGAAGCTTTCTTT
CDR3 protein: CASGGTDQANTEAFF

clone size: many
V gene: TRBV11-2
J gene: TRBJ2-5
D gene: NA
CDR3 DNA: TGTGCCAGCAGCCGAACCGGAGCACACGGGGAGACCCAGTACTTC
CDR3 protein: CASSRTGAHGETQYF

clone size: few
V gene: TRBV2
J gene: TRBJ1-5
D gene: NA
CDR3 DNA: TGTGCCAGCAGTCGGTATGTAGGACAGCCCCAGCATTTT
CDR3 protein: CASSRYVGQPQHF

clone size: many
V gene: TRBV15
J gene: TRBJ2-7
D gene: TRBD2
CDR3 DNA: TGTGCCACCAGCAGAGTGATTAGCGGGGGAAAGCAGTACTTC
CDR3 protein: CATSRVISGGKQYF

clone size: NA
V gene: TRBV20-1
J gene: TRBJ1-3
D gene: NA
CDR3 DNA: TGCAGTGCTAGAGCAAACTCTGGAAACACCATATATTTT
CDR3 protein: CSARANSGNTIYF

clone size: many
V gene: TRBV20-1
J gene: TRBJ2-7
D gene: NA
CDR3 DNA: TGCAGTGCTAGTGGCCGGAACGAGCAGTACTTC
CDR3 protein: CSASGRNEQYF

clone size: many
V gene: TRBV29-1
J gene: TRBJ2-7
D gene: NA
CDR3 DNA: TGCAGCGCCATACCACTAGACGGGGGCGAGCAGTACTTC
CDR3 protein: CSAIPLDGGEQYF

clone size: few
V gene: TRBV20-1
J gene: TRBJ2-1
D gene: TRBD2
CDR3 DNA: TGCAGTGCTGAAAGCGGGGGGGTTTTAAATGAGCAGTTCTTC
CDR3 protein: CSAESGGVLNEQFF

clone size: many
V gene: TRBV7-2
J gene: TRBJ2-2
D gene: TRBD1
CDR3 DNA: TGTGCCAGCAGCTTAATTCAGGGGGCCGGGGAGCTGTTTTTT
CDR3 protein: CASSLIQGAGELFF

clone size: NA
V gene: TRBV7-2
J gene: TRBJ2-1
D gene: TRBD2
CDR3 DNA: TGTGCCAGCAGCCCTGGACTAGCGGGAGAGGTTGAGCAGTTCTTC
CDR3 protein: CASSPGLAGEVEQFF

clone size: few
V gene: TRBV29-1
J gene: TRBJ1-2
D gene: TRBD1
CDR3 DNA: TGCAGCGTTGAGGGACAGGGAGATGGCTACACCTTC
CDR3 protein: CSVEGQGDGYTF

clone size: few
V gene: TRBV7-9
J gene: TRBJ2-7
D gene: NA
CDR3 DNA: TGTGCCAGCAGCTTAGACTTCTACTCCTACGAGCAGTACTTC
CDR3 protein: CASSLDFYSYEQYF

clone size: NA
V gene: TRBV13
J gene: TRBJ2-7
D gene: TRBD2
CDR3 DNA: TGTGCCAGCAGCGGAAGGGCTAGCGGGATTCTCGACGAGCAGTACTTC
CDR3 protein: CASSGRASGILDEQYF

clone size: many
V gene: TRBV11-2
J gene: TRBJ2-1
D gene: NA
CDR3 DNA: TGTGCCAGCTCGGGGCTGGAAAGTAGGTATGAGCAGTTCTTC
CDR3 protein: CASSGLESRYEQFF

clone size: few
V gene: TRBV7-2
J gene: TRBJ2-3
D gene: NA
CDR3 DNA: TGTGCCAGCAGCTCCCTGGTGAAAGGGTTCCTAGATACGCAGTATTTT
CDR3 protein: CASSSLVKGFLDTQYF

clone size: many
V gene: TRBV12-3/TRBV12-4
J gene: TRBJ1-5
D gene: TRBD1
CDR3 DNA: TGTGCCAGCACCCCGGGACAGGGTTCGCCCCAGCATTTT
CDR3 protein: CASTPGQGSPQHF